Below, one T cell receptor beta chain is given with its context. Sample-barcoded 5' priming and a J-beta primer mix drove a second PCR of about 7 to 11 cycles. Using its own MiXCR run on the 5' RACE reads, TCRdb lists one record per CDR3 protein. The sample has more than 650,000 distinct CDR3 sequences; around 24% are singletons. The entry originates in a study of blood T cells in healthy people across ages. The CDR3 has 16 amino acids. J was trimmed by 4 bases and V by 4 bases; bases with no gene match: 10. The germline gives CDR1 SGHRS, CDR2 YFSETQ. Every sample gave at least 5 micrograms of total RNA when it was extracted. The data were also submitted as part of a second study, on T cells of mothers and their children. That source notes: Per mother, over 9 million TCR beta CDR3 reads were obtained; per child, approximately 3.3 million. The study found slightly higher but non-significant overlap in related versus unrelated mother-child pairs.

The J gene is TRBJ2-2, the V gene TRBV5-1; 7 nucleotides line up with TRBD2. The sample taken for sequencing was blood. The origin of this receptor is a boy between 5 and 17 years old in good health. CDR3 sequence reads: CASSLRTSGRTGELFF. In DNA, the CDR3 is TGCGCCAGCAGCCTGAGGACTAGTGGACGCACCGGGGAGCTGTTTTTT.